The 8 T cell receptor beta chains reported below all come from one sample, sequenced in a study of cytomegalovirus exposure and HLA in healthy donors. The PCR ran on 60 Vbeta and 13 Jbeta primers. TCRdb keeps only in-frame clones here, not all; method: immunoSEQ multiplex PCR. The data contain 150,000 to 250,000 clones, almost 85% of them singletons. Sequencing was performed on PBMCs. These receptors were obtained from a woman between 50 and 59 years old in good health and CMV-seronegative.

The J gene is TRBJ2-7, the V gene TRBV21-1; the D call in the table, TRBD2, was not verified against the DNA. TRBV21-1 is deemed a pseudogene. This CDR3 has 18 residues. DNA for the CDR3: TGTGCCAGCAGCAAAGTCCCCCTGGGGAGGGCGGGTTCCTACGAGCAGTACTTC. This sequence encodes CASSKVPLGRAGSYEQYF.

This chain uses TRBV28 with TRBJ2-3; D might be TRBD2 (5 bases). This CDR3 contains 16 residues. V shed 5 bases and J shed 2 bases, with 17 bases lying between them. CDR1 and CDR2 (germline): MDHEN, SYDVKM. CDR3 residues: CASSPGLSPTTDTQYF. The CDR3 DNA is TGTGCCAGCAGTCCTGGACTCTCACCCACCACAGATACGCAGTATTTT.

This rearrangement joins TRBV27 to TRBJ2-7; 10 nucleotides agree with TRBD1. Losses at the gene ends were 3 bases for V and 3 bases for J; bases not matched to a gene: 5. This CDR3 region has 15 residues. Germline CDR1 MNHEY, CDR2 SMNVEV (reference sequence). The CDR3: CASSFRWDRGYEQYF. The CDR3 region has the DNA TGTGCCAGCAGTTTCCGGTGGGACAGGGGCTACGAGCAGTACTTC.

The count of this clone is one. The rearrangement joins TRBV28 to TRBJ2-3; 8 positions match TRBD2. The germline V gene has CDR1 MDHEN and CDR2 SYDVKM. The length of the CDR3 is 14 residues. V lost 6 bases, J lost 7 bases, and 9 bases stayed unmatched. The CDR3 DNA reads TGTGCCAGCAGCATATCGGGGGGGTCTCATACGCAGTATTTT. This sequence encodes CASSISGGSHTQYF.

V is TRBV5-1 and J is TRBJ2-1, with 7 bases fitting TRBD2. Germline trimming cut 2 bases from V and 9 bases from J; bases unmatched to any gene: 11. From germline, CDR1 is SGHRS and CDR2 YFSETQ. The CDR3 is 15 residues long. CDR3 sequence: CASSFTRRELSEQFF. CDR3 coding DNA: TGCGCCAGCAGCTTCACGCGGCGGGAGCTTAGTGAGCAGTTCTTC.

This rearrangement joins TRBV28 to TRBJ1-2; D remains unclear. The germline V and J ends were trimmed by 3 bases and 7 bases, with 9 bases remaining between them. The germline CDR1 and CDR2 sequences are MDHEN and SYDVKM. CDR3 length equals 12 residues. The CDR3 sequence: CASSFLPLGYTF. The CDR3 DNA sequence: TGTGCCAGCAGTTTTCTACCTCTTGGCTACACCTTC.

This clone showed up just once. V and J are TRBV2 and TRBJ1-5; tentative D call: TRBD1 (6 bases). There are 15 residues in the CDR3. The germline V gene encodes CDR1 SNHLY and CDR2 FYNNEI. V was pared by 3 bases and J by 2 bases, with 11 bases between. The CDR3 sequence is CASSDRGAGNQPQHF. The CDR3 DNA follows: TGTGCCAGCAGTGACCGGGGGGCAGGCAATCAGCCCCAGCATTTT.

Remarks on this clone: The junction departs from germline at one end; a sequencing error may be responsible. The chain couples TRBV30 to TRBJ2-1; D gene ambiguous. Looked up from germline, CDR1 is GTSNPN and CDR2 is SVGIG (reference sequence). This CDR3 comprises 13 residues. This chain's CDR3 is CASSEASYTEQFF. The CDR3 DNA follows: TGTGCCAGCTCCGAGGCTAGTTACACTGAGCAGTTCTTC. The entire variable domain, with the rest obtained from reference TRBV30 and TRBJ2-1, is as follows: SQTIHQWPATLVQPVGSPLSLECTVEGTSNPNLYWYRQAAGRGLQLLFYSVGIGQISSEVPQNLSASRPQDRQFILSSKKLLLSDSGFYLCASSEASYTEQFFGPGTRLTVL.